The TCR beta chain described here comes from a study of immune evolution from preneoplasia to lung adenocarcinoma. Looked up from germline, CDR1 is KGHSH and CDR2 is LQKENI. There are 15 residues in the CDR3. The V and J ends lost 2 bases and 1 base respectively, with 8 bases between them. TCRdb's copy holds only in-frame clones and misses some; the assay was immunoSEQ multiplex PCR. In the table there are more than 25,000 clones, less than 80% of which are singletons. J is TRBJ2-2 and V is TRBV18, with D possibly TRBD1 on 6 matching bases. The sequence came from a person between 55 and 70 years old with invasive lung adenocarcinoma. Some clones in this sample may be carry-over from other donors' samples. The specimen was FFPE invasive lung adenocarcinoma tissue. The CDR3 here is CASSPGQRNTGELFF. CDR3 nucleotide sequence: TGTGCCAGCTCACCAGGACAGAGGAACACCGGGGAGCTGTTTTTT.